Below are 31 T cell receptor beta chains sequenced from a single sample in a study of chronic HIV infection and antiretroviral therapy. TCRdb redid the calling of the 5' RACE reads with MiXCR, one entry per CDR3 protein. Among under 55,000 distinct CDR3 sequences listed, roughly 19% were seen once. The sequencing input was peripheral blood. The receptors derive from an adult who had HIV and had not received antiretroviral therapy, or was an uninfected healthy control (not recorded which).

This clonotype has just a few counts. The CDR3 region is CASSLTGLVAFF. As DNA, the CDR3 is TGTGCCAGCAGTCTGACCGGGTTGGTAGCTTTCTTT. The gene calls are TRBV28 and TRBJ1-1, with D uncertain. CDR3 length: 12 amino acids. Trimming cost V 5 bases and J 10 bases, with 14 bases left between them. CDR1 is MDHEN, CDR2 SYDVKM, per germline.

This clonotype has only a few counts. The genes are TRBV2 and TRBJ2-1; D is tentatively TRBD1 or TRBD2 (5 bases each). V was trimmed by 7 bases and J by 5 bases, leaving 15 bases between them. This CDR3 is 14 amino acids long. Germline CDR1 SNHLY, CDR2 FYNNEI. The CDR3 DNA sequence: TGTGCCAGCACCGGGACCGTGGGGGACAATGAGCAGTTCTTC. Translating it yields CASTGTVGDNEQFF.

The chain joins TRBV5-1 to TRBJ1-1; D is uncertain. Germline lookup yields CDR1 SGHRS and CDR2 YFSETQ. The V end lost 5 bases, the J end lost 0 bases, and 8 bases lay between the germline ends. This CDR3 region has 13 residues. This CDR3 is CASSPSLNTEAFF. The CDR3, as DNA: TGCGCCAGCAGTCCGAGCTTGAACACTGAAGCTTTCTTT.

CDR3 coding DNA: TGCAGCGTTATCGGACGGATGTACAATGAGCAGTTCTTC. Its translation: CSVIGRMYNEQFF. The chain is built from TRBV29-1 and TRBJ2-1; D call uncertain. The CDR3 covers 13 residues. Germline CDR1 is SQVTM and CDR2 is ANQGSEA. The V end lost 5 bases, the J end lost 4 bases, and 12 bases lay between the germline ends.

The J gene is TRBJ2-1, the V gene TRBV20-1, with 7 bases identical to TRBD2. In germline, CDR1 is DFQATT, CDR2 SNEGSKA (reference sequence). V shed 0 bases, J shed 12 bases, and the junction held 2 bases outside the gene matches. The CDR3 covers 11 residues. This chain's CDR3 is CSARDGRGQFF. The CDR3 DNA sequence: TGCAGTGCTAGAGATGGGAGGGGGCAGTTCTTC.

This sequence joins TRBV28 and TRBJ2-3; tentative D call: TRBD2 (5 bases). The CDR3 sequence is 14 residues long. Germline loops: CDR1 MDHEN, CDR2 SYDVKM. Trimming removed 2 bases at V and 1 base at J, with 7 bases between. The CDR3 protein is CASSLVSGTDTQYF. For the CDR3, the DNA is TGTGCCAGCAGTTTAGTTAGCGGCACAGATACGCAGTATTTT.

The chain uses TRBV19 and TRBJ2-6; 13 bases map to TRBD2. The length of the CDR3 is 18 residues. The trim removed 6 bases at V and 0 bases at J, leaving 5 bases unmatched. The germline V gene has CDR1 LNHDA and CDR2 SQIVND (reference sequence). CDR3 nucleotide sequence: TGTGCCAGTAGACGGGGACTAGCGGGGACCTCTGGGGCCAACGTCCTGACTTTC. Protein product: CASRRGLAGTSGANVLTF.

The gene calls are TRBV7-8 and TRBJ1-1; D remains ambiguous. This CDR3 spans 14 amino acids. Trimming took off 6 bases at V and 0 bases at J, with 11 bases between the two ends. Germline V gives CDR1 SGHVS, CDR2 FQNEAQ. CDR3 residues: CASSYDNLNTEAFF. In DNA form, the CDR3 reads TGTGCCAGCAGTTACGACAACCTGAACACTGAAGCTTTCTTT.

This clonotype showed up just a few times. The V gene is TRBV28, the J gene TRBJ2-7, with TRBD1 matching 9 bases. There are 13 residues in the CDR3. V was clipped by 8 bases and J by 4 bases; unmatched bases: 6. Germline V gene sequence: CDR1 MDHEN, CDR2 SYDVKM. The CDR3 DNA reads TGTGCCAGCGACGAGGACAGGGGTTACGAGCAGTACTTC. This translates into CASDEDRGYEQYF.

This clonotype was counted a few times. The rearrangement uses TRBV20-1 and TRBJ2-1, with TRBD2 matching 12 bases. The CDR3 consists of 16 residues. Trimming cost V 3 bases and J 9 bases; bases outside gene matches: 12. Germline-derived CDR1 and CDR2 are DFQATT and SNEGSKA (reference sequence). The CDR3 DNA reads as TGCAGTGCTAGGCTAGCCCTAGCGGGAGGGGATATTGAGCAGTTCTTC. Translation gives CSARLALAGGDIEQFF.

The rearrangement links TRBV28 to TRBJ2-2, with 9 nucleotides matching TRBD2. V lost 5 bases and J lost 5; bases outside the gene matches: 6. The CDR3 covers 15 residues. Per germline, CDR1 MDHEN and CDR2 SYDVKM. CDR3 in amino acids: CASSPPSGRTGELFF. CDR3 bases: TGTGCCAGCAGTCCCCCGAGCGGGAGGACCGGGGAGCTGTTTTTT.

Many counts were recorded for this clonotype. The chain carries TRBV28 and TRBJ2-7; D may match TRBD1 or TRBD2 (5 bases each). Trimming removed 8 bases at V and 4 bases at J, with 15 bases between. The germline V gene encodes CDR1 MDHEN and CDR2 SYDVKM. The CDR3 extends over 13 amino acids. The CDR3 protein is CASGGGHEYEQYF. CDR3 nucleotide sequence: TGTGCCAGCGGAGGAGGACACGAGTACGAGCAGTACTTC.

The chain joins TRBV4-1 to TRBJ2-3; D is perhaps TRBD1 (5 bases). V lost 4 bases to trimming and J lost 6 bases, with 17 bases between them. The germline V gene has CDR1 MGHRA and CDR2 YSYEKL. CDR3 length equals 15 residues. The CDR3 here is CASSLRAGLTDTQYF. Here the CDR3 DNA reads TGCGCCAGCAGCCTTCGAGCAGGGCTTACGGATACGCAGTATTTT.

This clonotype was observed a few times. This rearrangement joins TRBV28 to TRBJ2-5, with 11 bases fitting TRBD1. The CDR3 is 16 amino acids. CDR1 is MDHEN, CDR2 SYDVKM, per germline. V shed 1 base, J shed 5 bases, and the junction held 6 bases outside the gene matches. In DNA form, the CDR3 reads TGTGCCAGCAGTTTATATGGACAGGGGGCCCAGGAGACCCAGTACTTC. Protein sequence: CASSLYGQGAQETQYF.

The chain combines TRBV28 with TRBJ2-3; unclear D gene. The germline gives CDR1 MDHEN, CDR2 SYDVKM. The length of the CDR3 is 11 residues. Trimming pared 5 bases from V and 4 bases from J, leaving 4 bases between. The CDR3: CASSTPDTQYF. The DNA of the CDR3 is TGTGCCAGCAGTACCCCAGATACGCAGTATTTT.

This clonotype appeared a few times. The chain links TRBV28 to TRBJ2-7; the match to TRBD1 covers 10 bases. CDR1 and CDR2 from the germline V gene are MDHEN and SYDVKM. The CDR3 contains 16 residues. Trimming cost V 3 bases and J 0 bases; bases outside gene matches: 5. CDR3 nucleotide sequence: TGTGCCAGCAGTTTGACCGGGACAGGGGTCTCCTACGAGCAGTACTTC. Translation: CASSLTGTGVSYEQYF.

As DNA, the CDR3 is TGTGCCAGCATGAAAATTAGCGGAATCTACAATGAGCAGTTCTTC. Its protein product is CASMKISGIYNEQFF. V and J are TRBV11-2 and TRBJ2-1, with a possible D match to TRBD2 (6 bases). The CDR3 consists of 15 residues. Germline-derived CDR1 and CDR2 are SGHAT and FQNNGV. The V end was cut by 7 bases, the J end by 3 bases, with 16 bases between.

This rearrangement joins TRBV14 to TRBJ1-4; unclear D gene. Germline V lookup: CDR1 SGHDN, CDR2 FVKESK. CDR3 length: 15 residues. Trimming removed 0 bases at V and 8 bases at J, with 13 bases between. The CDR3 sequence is CASSQDDLRDEKLFF. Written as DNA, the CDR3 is TGTGCCAGCAGCCAAGATGACCTTAGAGACGAAAAACTGTTTTTT.

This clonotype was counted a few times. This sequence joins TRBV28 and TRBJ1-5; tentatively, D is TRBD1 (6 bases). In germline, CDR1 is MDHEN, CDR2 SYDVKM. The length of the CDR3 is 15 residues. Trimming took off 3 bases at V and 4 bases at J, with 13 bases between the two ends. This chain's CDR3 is CASSLVGARNQPQHF. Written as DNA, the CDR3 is TGTGCCAGCAGTTTGGTGGGGGCGCGGAATCAGCCCCAGCATTTT.

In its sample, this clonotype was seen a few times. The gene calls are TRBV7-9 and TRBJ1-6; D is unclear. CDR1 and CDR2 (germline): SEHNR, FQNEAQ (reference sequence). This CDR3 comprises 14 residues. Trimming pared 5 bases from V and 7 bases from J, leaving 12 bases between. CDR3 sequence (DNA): TGTGCCAGCAGCCCGAGGGATTTGAATTCACCCCTCCACTTT. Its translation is CASSPRDLNSPLHF.

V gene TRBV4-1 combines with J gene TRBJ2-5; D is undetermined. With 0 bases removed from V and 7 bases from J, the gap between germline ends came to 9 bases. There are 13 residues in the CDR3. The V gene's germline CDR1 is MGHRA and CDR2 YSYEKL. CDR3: CASSQESEGTQYF. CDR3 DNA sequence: TGCGCCAGCAGCCAAGAGTCAGAAGGGACCCAGTACTTC.

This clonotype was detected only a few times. DNA of the CDR3: TGTGCCAGCAGGGGAAGGTACGAATTGTACGAGCAGTACTTC. Its protein is CASRGRYELYEQYF. The chain links TRBV5-6 to TRBJ2-7; unclear D gene. Trimming pared 5 bases from V and 4 bases from J, leaving 16 bases between. The CDR3 extends over 14 amino acids. Per the germline V gene, CDR1 is SGHDT and CDR2 is YYEEEE.

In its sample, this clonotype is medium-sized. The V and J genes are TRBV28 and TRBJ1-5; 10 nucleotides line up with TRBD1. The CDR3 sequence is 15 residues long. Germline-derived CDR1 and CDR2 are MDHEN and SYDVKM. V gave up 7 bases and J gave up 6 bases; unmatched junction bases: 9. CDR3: CASTPATGGSQPQHF. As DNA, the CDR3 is TGTGCCAGCACCCCAGCGACAGGGGGCAGTCAGCCCCAGCATTTT.

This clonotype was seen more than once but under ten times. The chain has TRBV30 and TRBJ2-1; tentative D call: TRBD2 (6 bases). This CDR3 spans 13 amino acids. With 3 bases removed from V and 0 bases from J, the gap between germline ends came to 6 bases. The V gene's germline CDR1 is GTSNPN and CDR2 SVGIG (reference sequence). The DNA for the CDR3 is TGTGCCTGGAGCGGGAGCTCCTACAATGAGCAGTTCTTC. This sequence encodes CAWSGSSYNEQFF.

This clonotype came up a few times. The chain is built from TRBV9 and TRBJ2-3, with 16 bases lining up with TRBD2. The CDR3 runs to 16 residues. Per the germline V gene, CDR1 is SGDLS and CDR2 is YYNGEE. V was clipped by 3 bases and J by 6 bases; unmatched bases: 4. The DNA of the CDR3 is TGTGCCAGCAGCGGGGGACTAGCGGGAGGGTTGGATACGCAGTATTTT. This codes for CASSGGLAGGLDTQYF.

The CDR3 here is CASSRRTDTQYF. CDR3 nucleotide sequence: TGCGCCAGCAGCCGCCGCACAGATACGCAGTATTTT. The rearrangement uses TRBV5-1 and TRBJ2-3, with D unclear. Trimming shortened V by 4 bases and J by 1 base, and 4 bases separated the two germline ends. Per the germline V gene, CDR1 is SGHRS and CDR2 is YFSETQ. The CDR3 loop spans 12 amino acids.

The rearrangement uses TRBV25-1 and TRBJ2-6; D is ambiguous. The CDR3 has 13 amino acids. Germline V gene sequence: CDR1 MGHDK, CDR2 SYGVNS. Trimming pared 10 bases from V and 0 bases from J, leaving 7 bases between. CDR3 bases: TGTGCCATTCAGCGCTCTGGGGCCAACGTCCTGACTTTC. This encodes CAIQRSGANVLTF.

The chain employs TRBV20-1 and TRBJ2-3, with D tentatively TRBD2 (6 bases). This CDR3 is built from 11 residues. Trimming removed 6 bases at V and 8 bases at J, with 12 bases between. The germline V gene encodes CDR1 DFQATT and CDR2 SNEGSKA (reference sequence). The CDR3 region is CSALFGGTQYF. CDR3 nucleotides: TGCAGTGCCTTATTCGGGGGTACGCAGTATTTT.

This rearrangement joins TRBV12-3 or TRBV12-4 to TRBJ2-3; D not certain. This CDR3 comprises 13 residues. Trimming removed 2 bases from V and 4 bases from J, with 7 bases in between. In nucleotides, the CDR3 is TGTGCCAGCAGTTTAAGAAGAGCAGATACGCAGTATTTT. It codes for CASSLRRADTQYF.

Here the CDR3 reads CATSDLENQPQHF. DNA for the CDR3: TGTGCCACCAGTGATTTAGAGAATCAGCCCCAGCATTTT. The chain joins TRBV24-1 to TRBJ1-5; D remains unclear. The germline gives CDR1 KGHDR, CDR2 SFDVKD. The CDR3 is made up of 13 amino acids. Trimming stripped 1 base from V and 4 bases from J, with 4 bases between.

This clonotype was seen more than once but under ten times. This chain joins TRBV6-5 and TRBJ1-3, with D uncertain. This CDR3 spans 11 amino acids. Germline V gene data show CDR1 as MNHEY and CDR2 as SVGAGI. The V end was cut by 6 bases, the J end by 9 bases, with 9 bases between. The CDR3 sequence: CASRTAGTIYF. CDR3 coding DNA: TGTGCCAGCAGAACGGCCGGCACCATATATTTT.